This T cell receptor (beta chain) was retrieved from a study of shared clonotypes between healthy human individuals. Notes on this clone: What it recognizes is unknown.

Study outcomes and limitations: Some naive CD4 clonotypes, around 4.7%, turned up in common across a handful of donors. Clonotype sharing levels among donors were expected to vary with sequencing depth. Memory subsets generally showed smaller estimated richness than naive subsets did.

This table comes from immunoSEQ multiplex PCR, and its TCRdb copy is limited to in-frame clones, with some not included. Of under 1,100,000 clones in the sample, 78% were seen once. Germline V gene lookup returns CDR1 SGHAT and CDR2 FQNNGV. V was pared by 3 bases and J by 3 bases, with 12 bases between. The CDR3 has 14 residues. Input material: memory CD4+ T cells from PBMCs. Subset here: CD45RA-negative fraction. The source of this sequence is a young man in good health. Some clones in this sample may be carry-over from other donors' samples. The chain carries TRBV11-2 and TRBJ2-7; D is unclear. The CDR3 region has the DNA TGTGCCAGCAGCTTCGGTATTTGGGACTACGAGCAGTACTTC. This sequence encodes CASSFGIWDYEQYF.